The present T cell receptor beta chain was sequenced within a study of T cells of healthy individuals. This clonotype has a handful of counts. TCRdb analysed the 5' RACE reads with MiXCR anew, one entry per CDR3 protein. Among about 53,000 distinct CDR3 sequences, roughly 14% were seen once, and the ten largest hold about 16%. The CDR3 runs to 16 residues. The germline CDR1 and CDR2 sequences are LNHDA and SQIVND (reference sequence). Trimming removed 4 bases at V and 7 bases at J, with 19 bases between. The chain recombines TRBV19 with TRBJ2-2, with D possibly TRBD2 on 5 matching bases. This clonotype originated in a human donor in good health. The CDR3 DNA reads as TGTGCCAGTAGTACTACCATCGGGGATGAGGTCGGGGAGCTGTTTTTT. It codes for CASSTTIGDEVGELFF.